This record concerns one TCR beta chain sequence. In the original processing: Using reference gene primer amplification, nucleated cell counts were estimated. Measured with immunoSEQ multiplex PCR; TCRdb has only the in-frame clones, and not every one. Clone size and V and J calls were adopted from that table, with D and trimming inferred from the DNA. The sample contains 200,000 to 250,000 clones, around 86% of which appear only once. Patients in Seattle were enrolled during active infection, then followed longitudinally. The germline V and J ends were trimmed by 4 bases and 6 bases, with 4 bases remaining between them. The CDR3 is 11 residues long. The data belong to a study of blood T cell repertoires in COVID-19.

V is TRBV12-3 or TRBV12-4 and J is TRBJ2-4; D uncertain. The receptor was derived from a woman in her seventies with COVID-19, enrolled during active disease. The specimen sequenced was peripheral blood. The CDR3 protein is CASSSSNIQYF. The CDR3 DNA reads TGTGCCAGCAGTTCCTCAAACATTCAGTACTTC.